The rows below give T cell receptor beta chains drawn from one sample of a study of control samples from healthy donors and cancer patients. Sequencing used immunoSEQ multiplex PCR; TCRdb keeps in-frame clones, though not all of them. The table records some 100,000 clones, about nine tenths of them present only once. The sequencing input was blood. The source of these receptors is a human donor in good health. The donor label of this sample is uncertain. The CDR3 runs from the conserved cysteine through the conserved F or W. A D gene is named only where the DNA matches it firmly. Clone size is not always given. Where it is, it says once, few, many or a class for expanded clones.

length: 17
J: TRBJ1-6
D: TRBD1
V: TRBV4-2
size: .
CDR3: CASSQDQGAVNNSPLHF
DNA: TGTGCCAGCAGCCAAGATCAGGGGGCTGTTAATAATTCACCCCTCCACTTT

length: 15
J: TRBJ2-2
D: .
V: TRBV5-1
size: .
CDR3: CASSLFGPGTGELFF
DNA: TGCGCCAGCAGCTTGTTCGGGCCCGGGACCGGGGAGCTGTTTTTT

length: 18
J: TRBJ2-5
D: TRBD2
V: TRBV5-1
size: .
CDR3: CASSLEPSGGTFQETQYF
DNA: TGCGCCAGCAGCTTGGAGCCTAGCGGGGGAACGTTCCAAGAGACCCAGTACTTC

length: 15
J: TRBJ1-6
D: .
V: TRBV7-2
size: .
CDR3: CASSLVVGQNSPLHF
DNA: TGTGCCAGCAGCTTAGTGGTAGGGCAAAATTCACCCCTCCACTTT

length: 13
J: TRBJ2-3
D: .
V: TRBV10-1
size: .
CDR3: CASTASLADTQYF
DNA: TGCGCCAGCACTGCTTCACTGGCAGATACGCAGTATTTT

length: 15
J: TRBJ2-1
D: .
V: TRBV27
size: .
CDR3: CASRAPGNTYNEQFF
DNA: TGTGCCAGCAGGGCCCCAGGGAACACCTACAATGAGCAGTTCTTC

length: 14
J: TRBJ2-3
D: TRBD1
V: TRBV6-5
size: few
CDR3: CASSYTGTGYMQYF
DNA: TGTGCCAGCAGTTACACCGGGACAGGGTATATGCAGTATTTT

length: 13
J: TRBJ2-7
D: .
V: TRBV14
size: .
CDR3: CASSQVVVGEQYF
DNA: TGTGCCAGCAGCCAAGTTGTGGTGGGAGAGCAGTACTTC

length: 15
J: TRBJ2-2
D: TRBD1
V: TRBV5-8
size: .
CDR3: CASGTGTGRAGELFF
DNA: TGTGCCAGCGGGACCGGGACAGGGAGGGCCGGGGAGCTGTTTTTT

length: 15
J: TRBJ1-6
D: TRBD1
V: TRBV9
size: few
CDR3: CASSPAGTGGSPLHF
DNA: TGTGCCAGCAGCCCAGCCGGGACAGGGGGGTCACCCCTCCACTTT

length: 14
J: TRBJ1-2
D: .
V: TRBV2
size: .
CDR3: CASRVGAGDYGYTF
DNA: TGTGCCAGCAGGGTAGGAGCGGGGGACTATGGCTACACCTTC

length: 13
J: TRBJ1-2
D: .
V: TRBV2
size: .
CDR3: CASSEWEHYGYTF
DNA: TGTGCCAGCAGTGAATGGGAACACTATGGCTACACCTTC

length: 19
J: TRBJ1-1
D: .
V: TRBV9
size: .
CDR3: CASSVGPNPPQGTNTEAFF
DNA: TGTGCCAGCAGCGTAGGACCAAACCCTCCACAGGGTACGAACACTGAAGCTTTCTTT

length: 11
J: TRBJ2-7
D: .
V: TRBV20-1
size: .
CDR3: CSAPGTFEQYF
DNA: TGCAGTGCCCCCGGGACCTTCGAGCAGTACTTC

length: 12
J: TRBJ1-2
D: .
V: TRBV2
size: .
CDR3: CASNPANYGYTF
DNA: TGTGCCAGCAATCCAGCTAACTATGGCTACACCTTC

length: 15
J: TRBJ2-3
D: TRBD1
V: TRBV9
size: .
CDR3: CASSVTGGSTDTQYF
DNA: TGTGCCAGCAGCGTTACAGGGGGTAGCACAGATACGCAGTATTTT